This is a list of T cell receptor beta chains from one sample in a study of T cell responses to AZD1222 COVID-19 vaccine. Produced via immunoSEQ multiplex PCR; TCRdb's table is partial and in-frame only. The table includes some 200,000 clones, 91% detected once. Sequences were derived from peripheral blood, sampled 28 days after the second AZD1222 dose. All receptors come from an adult who received the AZD1222 COVID-19 vaccine. CDR3s include the opening cysteine and the closing phenylalanine or tryptophan. Each record gives: J gene, V gene, clone size, D gene, CDR3 DNA, CDR3 protein. A D gene is named only where the DNA matches it firmly. Clone size appears in some rows only: once, few, many, or a class for an expanded clone.

TRBJ1-4 TRBV29-1 - - TGCAGCGACAGTGACAGTCCAACTAATGAAAAACTGTTTTTT CSDSDSPTNEKLFF
TRBJ2-1 TRBV5-1 - TRBD2 TGCGCCAGCAGCCCTAGCGGGAGCTCCTACAATGAGCAGTTCTTC CASSPSGSSYNEQFF
TRBJ2-1 TRBV19 - TRBD2 TGTGCCAGTATTGCTAGCGGGAACTACAATGAGCAGTTCTTC CASIASGNYNEQFF
TRBJ2-5 TRBV5-1 - - TGCGCCAGCAGCTTGGCCCTTGTCGGACAAGAGACCCAGTACTTC CASSLALVGQETQYF
TRBJ2-5 TRBV7-2 - TRBD2 TGTGCCAGCAGCTCGAGGACTAGCGGCCAAGAGACCCAGTACTTC CASSSRTSGQETQYF
TRBJ2-1 TRBV11-2 - - TGTGCCAGCAGCTTCGCAAGGGGAGAGCAGTTCTTC CASSFARGEQFF
TRBJ2-1 TRBV28 - - TGTGCCAGCAGTTTAACTACCCCGAGCTCCTACAATGAGCAGTTCTTC CASSLTTPSSYNEQFF
TRBJ1-3 TRBV7-9 - - TGTGCCAGCAGCTTAGCTGGGTCTGGAAACACCATATATTTT CASSLAGSGNTIYF
TRBJ1-1 TRBV19 - - TGTGCCAGTAGTATACCGGGTGGCACTGAAGCTTTCTTT CASSIPGGTEAFF
TRBJ2-5 TRBV2 once - TGTGCCAGCAGCGGCTGGGGATTTCAAGAGACCCAGTACTTC CASSGWGFQETQYF
TRBJ2-7 TRBV3-1/TRBV3-2 - - TGTGCCAGCAGCCAAATCGCGGGGTACGAGCAGTACTTC CASSQIAGYEQYF
TRBJ1-1 TRBV11-3 - - TGTGCCAGCAGCCCCCAGGGTTGGGGTACTGAAGCTTTCTTT CASSPQGWGTEAFF
TRBJ2-7 TRBV28 - - TGTGCCAGCAGTCCCGTAGGGGTCCGAGACGAGCAGTACTTC CASSPVGVRDEQYF
TRBJ1-1 TRBV5-1 - - TGCGCCAGCAGCTCCTCCGGGACGGCGAACACTGAAGCTTTCTTT CASSSSGTANTEAFF
TRBJ1-2 TRBV28 - - TGTGCCAGCAGTTTAGGCCCCCGTGGAGGCTACACCTTC CASSLGPRGGYTF
TRBJ1-4 TRBV7-2 many - TGTGCCAGCAGCTTAATTCGAGGAGAAAAACTGTTTTTT CASSLIRGEKLFF
TRBJ2-1 TRBV5-1 - TRBD2 TGCGCCAGCAGCTTGCTTAGCGGGAGTCGGGAGCAGTTCTTC CASSLLSGSREQFF
TRBJ2-7 TRBV19 - TRBD1 TGTGCCAGTAGTATAGTTCTGTGGTGGGACAGGATGTCCGAGCAGTACTTC CASSIVLWWDRMSEQYF
TRBJ2-6 TRBV9 - - TGTGCCAGCAGCGTAGTGAGCCGGAGCTCTGGGGCCAACGTCCTGACTTTC CASSVVSRSSGANVLTF
TRBJ1-6 TRBV3-1/TRBV3-2 once TRBD1 TGTGCCAGCAGCTCTACAGGGGGTTCACCCCTCCACTTT CASSSTGGSPLHF
TRBJ1-5 TRBV6-1 - - TGTGCCAGCAGTGAGCCGCCTGTTCCACGCGGGCAGCCCCAGCATTTT CASSEPPVPRGQPQHF
TRBJ2-3 TRBV9 - TRBD2 TGTGCCAGCAGCGCCCGGGGACTAGCGGGGGCAGATACGCAGTATTTT CASSARGLAGADTQYF
TRBJ2-5 TRBV4-1 - TRBD2 TGCGCCAGCAGCCTCAGCGGGAGAGATGAGGAGACCCAGTACTTC CASSLSGRDEETQYF
TRBJ2-1 TRBV4-2 - - TGTGCCAGCAGCCAAGGCCGGGACCGCGTTAGCAATGAGCAGTTCTTC CASSQGRDRVSNEQFF
TRBJ2-7 TRBV28 - TRBD1 TGTGCCAGCAGCCAGCCGGGACAGGGGACCTACGAGCAGTACTTC CASSQPGQGTYEQYF
TRBJ1-6 TRBV5-8 - - TGTGCCAGCAGCCCTGGACCGGTTATTTTAAATTCACCCCTCCACTTT CASSPGPVILNSPLHF
TRBJ2-1 TRBV28 - - TGTGCCAGCAGTTCCACTAGCAGATCCTACAATGAGCAGTTCTTC CASSSTSRSYNEQFF
TRBJ1-1 TRBV28 - TRBD1 TGTGCCATCAGAGGGCGGACAGGGCCAACTTTCTTT CAIRGRTGPTFF
TRBJ2-7 TRBV6-5 - - TGTGCCAGCAGTCGTAGAATTGCCTACGAGCAGTACTTC CASSRRIAYEQYF
TRBJ1-1 TRBV7-3 - - TGTGCCAGCAGCCATGATATCCGGGGCCTGAACACTGAAGCTTTCTTT CASSHDIRGLNTEAFF
TRBJ1-2 TRBV19 - - TGTGCCAGTAACCCTGACGGAACCTATGGCTACACCTTC CASNPDGTYGYTF
TRBJ1-5 TRBV3-1/TRBV3-2 - - TGTGCCAGCAGCGGGATCAATCAGCCCCAGCATTTT CASSGINQPQHF
TRBJ2-1 TRBV9 - TRBD2 TGTGCCAGCAGCGCGGGGACTAGCGGGAGTAATGAGCAGTTCTTC CASSAGTSGSNEQFF
TRBJ2-5 TRBV12-3/TRBV12-4 - - TGTGCCAGCAGTTTTTGGGACGCCGAGACCCAGTACTTC CASSFWDAETQYF
TRBJ1-2 TRBV3-1/TRBV3-2 few TRBD1 TGTGCCAGCAGCCAAGCCCCCGTCGGACAGGGGGATGGCTACACCTTC CASSQAPVGQGDGYTF
TRBJ2-1 TRBV6-2/TRBV6-3 - TRBD2 TGTGCCAGCAGTTACGGTATAGCGGGGCAGTTCTTC CASSYGIAGQFF
TRBJ2-3 TRBV2 - TRBD1 TGTGCCAGCAAGACAGGGGGTAGCACAGATACGCAGTATTTT CASKTGGSTDTQYF
TRBJ2-3 TRBV3-1/TRBV3-2 - TRBD2 TGTGCCAGCAGCCAAAGGGGACTAGCGGGAGGGATAAGCACAGATACGCAGTATTTT CASSQRGLAGGISTDTQYF
TRBJ2-7 TRBV28 - - TGTGCCAGCAGTTTAGCGGCAGAGCAGTACTTC CASSLAAEQYF
TRBJ1-6 TRBV28 - - TGTGCCAGCAGCTCTACAGGGTACAATTCACCCCTCCACTTT CASSSTGYNSPLHF
TRBJ1-5 TRBV19 - - TGTGCCAGTAGTATAGGGCCTGAAAGCAATCAGCCCCAGCATTTT CASSIGPESNQPQHF
TRBJ2-7 TRBV5-6 - TRBD2 TGTGCCAGCAGCATCTGGACTAGCGGGAGATTTTACGAGCAGTACTTC CASSIWTSGRFYEQYF
TRBJ1-4 TRBV7-2 - TRBD1 TGTGCCAGCAGCCGGGGCAGGGGGGACGAAAAACTGTTTTTT CASSRGRGDEKLFF
TRBJ1-6 TRBV18 - TRBD1 TGTGCCAGCTCACCCTCTCCCCTGACAGGGTCCGATAATTCACCCCTCCACTTT CASSPSPLTGSDNSPLHF
TRBJ2-1 TRBV2 - TRBD2 TGTGCCAGCAGCGTGACTAGCGGGGTCTACAATGAGCAGTTCTTC CASSVTSGVYNEQFF
TRBJ2-1 TRBV6-5 - TRBD1 TGTGCCAGCAGCCGACTGGGACAGGCGGATGAGCAGTTCTTC CASSRLGQADEQFF
TRBJ2-5 TRBV5-1 - - TGCGCCAGCAGCTTGGGGACAGACGAGACCCAGTACTTC CASSLGTDETQYF
TRBJ1-3 TRBV19 - - TGTGCCAGTAGTATCCCTTCCGGAAACACCATATATTTT CASSIPSGNTIYF
TRBJ2-3 TRBV10-3 once - TGTGCCATCCAGGGTGGTCCGGGCACAGATACGCAGTATTTT CAIQGGPGTDTQYF
TRBJ1-2 TRBV27 - TRBD1 TGTGCCAGCAGTTCCACGACAGGGGTTAACTATGGCTACACCTTC CASSSTTGVNYGYTF
TRBJ1-1 TRBV21-1 - - TGTGCCAGCAGCCAGGGACAGGAAGCTTTCTTT CASSQGQEAFF